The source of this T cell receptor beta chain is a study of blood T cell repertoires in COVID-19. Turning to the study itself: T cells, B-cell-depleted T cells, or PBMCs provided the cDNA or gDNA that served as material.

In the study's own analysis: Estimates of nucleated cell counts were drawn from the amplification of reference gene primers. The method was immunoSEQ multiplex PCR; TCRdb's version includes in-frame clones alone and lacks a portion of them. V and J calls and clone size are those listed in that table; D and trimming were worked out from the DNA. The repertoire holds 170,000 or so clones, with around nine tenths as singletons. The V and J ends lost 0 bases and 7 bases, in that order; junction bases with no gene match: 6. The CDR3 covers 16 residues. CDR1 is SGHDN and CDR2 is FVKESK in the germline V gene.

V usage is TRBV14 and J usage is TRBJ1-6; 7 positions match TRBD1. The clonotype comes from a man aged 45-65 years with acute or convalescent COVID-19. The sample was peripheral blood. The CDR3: CASSQDVGQANSPLHF. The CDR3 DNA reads TGTGCCAGCAGCCAAGATGTTGGACAGGCAAATTCACCCCTCCACTTT.